The 28 T cell receptor beta chains below were found in one sample sequenced in a study of CXCR3-negative and CXCR3-positive naive CD8 T cells. The study made its TRB cDNA libraries by 5' RACE, adding UMI labels. TCRdb reprocessed the 5' RACE reads, with one entry per CDR3 protein and no DNA. Here the sample table reports 130,000 or so distinct CDR3 sequences. Sample: naive CXCR3- CD8+ T cells from blood. Described subset: CD45RO-CCR7+CD27+CD95- naive CD8+ T cells lacking CXCR3 (TNR3-). Receptors originate from a human donor in good health. Some clones in this sample may be carry-over from other donors' samples.

This sequence joins TRBV7-9 and TRBJ2-7; the D call of TRBD2 rests on TCRdb alone, since no DNA is present to check it. The CDR3 has 18 amino acids. The germline V gene encodes CDR1 SEHNR and CDR2 FQNEAQ (reference sequence). The CDR3 sequence is CASSLVWGTSGGPGEQYF.

The chain combines TRBV6-5 with TRBJ2-7; TCRdb designates TRBD1, a call that cannot be tested without DNA. Germline assignment: CDR1 MNHEY and CDR2 SVGAGI. The CDR3 totals 15 residues. The CDR3 sequence is CASSSNPGQSYEQYF.

CDR3 sequence reads: CASSRTGSPPHEQFF. The chain employs TRBV7-6 and TRBJ2-1; the D gene TCRdb calls, TRBD1, cannot be checked with no DNA. Germline CDR1 reads SGHVS; CDR2 reads FNYEAQ. The CDR3 runs to 15 residues.

V is TRBV29-1 and J is TRBJ2-7; the TCRdb call, TRBD1, lacks DNA for checking. There are 17 residues in the CDR3. From germline, CDR1 is SQVTM and CDR2 ANQGSEA. The CDR3 region is CSVDLSSTVTGYYEQYF.

This sequence joins TRBV20-1 and TRBJ2-5; TCRdb selects TRBD2, and the lack of DNA leaves this call unchecked. This CDR3 is 17 amino acids long. From germline, CDR1 is DFQATT and CDR2 SNEGSKA (reference sequence). Here the CDR3 reads CSAKGLAGGRHQETQYF.

This chain uses TRBV28 with TRBJ2-5; no DNA is available, so the TRBD2 call from TCRdb remains unchecked. Germline V gives CDR1 MDHEN, CDR2 SYDVKM. This CDR3 has 15 amino acids. The CDR3 is CASSSLAGERQTQYF.

The chain links TRBV5-1 to TRBJ2-7; as DNA is missing, the TRBD2 call by TCRdb cannot be tested. The CDR3 consists of 16 residues. Per the germline V gene, CDR1 is SGHRS and CDR2 is YFSETQ. The CDR3 is CASSLEWREGQYEQYF.

This CDR3 reads CASSLTGSSYEQYF. The chain links TRBV7-9 to TRBJ2-7. The germline gives CDR1 SEHNR, CDR2 FQNEAQ (reference sequence). CDR3 length: 14 amino acids.

The rearrangement links TRBV29-1 to TRBJ2-1. Germline V gene sequence: CDR1 SQVTM, CDR2 ANQGSEA. The CDR3 runs 15 residues. The CDR3 sequence: CSVEALPISYNEQFF.

The rearrangement joins TRBV7-9 to TRBJ1-1; the D call of TRBD1 rests on TCRdb alone, since no DNA is present to check it. CDR1 is SEHNR and CDR2 is FQNEAQ in the germline V gene (reference sequence). The CDR3 has 15 amino acids. CDR3 sequence: CASSFPFTGETEAFF.

The chain uses TRBV10-3 and TRBJ2-7; checking the TCRdb D call of TRBD1 is not possible without DNA. Germline lookup yields CDR1 ENHRY and CDR2 SYGVKD. The CDR3 has 15 residues. The CDR3 spells CAISEGTGGKYEQYF.

The rearrangement links TRBV14 to TRBJ2-7; no DNA is available, so the TRBD1 call from TCRdb remains unchecked. Per the germline V gene, CDR1 is SGHDN and CDR2 is FVKESK. The CDR3 has 17 residues. The CDR3: CASSQDEAPGANYEQYF. The whole variable domain, remainder taken from reference TRBV14 and TRBJ2-7, is EAGVTQFPSHSVIEKGQTVTLRCDPISGHDNLYWYRRVMGKEIKFLLHFVKESKQDESGMPNNRFLAERTGGTYSTLKVQPAELEDSGVYFCASSQDEAPGANYEQYFGPGTRLTVT.

V usage is TRBV23-1 and J usage is TRBJ2-1; the D gene TCRdb calls, TRBD1, cannot be checked with no DNA. TRBV23-1 is marked as an open reading frame, function uncertain. CDR3 length: 13 amino acids. The CDR3: CANPGQGRNEQFF.

The chain uses TRBV2 and TRBJ2-7. Germline V gene lookup returns CDR1 SNHLY and CDR2 FYNNEI. The CDR3 loop spans 14 amino acids. CDR3 sequence reads: CASIWTQSSYEQYF.

This chain uses TRBV29-1 with TRBJ2-2; as DNA is missing, the TRBD2 call by TCRdb cannot be tested. This CDR3 comprises 17 residues. CDR1 SQVTM and CDR2 ANQGSEA come from the germline V gene. The CDR3 loop reads CSVGITLAGVITGELFF.

The chain carries TRBV12-3 or TRBV12-4 and TRBJ1-4; without DNA, the TCRdb call of TRBD1 cannot be checked. The CDR3 spans 13 residues. The CDR3 protein is CASSWDRGPKLFF.

The chain recombines TRBV27 with TRBJ2-1; absent DNA, TCRdb's TRBD1 call cannot be checked. There are 14 residues in the CDR3. Germline CDR1 reads MNHEY; CDR2 reads SMNVEV (reference sequence). CDR3: CASSFQGAYNEQFF.

The chain uses TRBV28 and TRBJ2-7; TCRdb's D call of TRBD1 is untestable without DNA. Germline V CDR1 and CDR2: MDHEN, SYDVKM. The CDR3 sequence is 18 residues long. The CDR3 region is CASSFWSGGVSTSYEQYF.

The CDR3 here is CAISENRGRYTEAFF. The gene calls are TRBV10-3 and TRBJ1-1; no DNA is available, so the TRBD1 call from TCRdb remains unchecked. Germline CDR1 ENHRY, CDR2 SYGVKD. CDR3 length equals 15 residues.

This chain links TRBV7-9 with TRBJ1-5; TCRdb reports TRBD1, a call that lacks DNA to check it against. The V gene's germline CDR1 is SEHNR and CDR2 FQNEAQ (reference sequence). The CDR3 consists of 14 residues. CDR3: CASSPGAGGQPQHF.

V usage is TRBV10-3 and J usage is TRBJ1-2; the D gene TCRdb calls, TRBD1, cannot be checked with no DNA. The CDR3 runs 13 residues. Germline CDR1 ENHRY, CDR2 SYGVKD. CDR3 sequence reads: CAISESPGNDYTF.

The chain employs TRBV5-1 and TRBJ2-1; TCRdb picks TRBD2, but there is no DNA to check that call. This CDR3 is 20 amino acids long. In germline, CDR1 is SGHRS, CDR2 YFSETQ. The chain's CDR3 is CASSFFRGDIQGLLANEQFF.

The V gene is TRBV29-1, the J gene TRBJ2-4; TCRdb lists TRBD1, though no DNA is available to test this call. The CDR3 loop spans 13 amino acids. Germline V gene sequence: CDR1 SQVTM, CDR2 ANQGSEA. This CDR3 reads CSVPGLAKNIQYF.

This chain links TRBV7-2 with TRBJ2-7; TCRdb calls TRBD1, which cannot be checked without DNA. The germline V gene has CDR1 SGHTA and CDR2 FQGNSA. CDR3 size: 13 residues. CDR3: CASSLGTRVEQYF.

The genes are TRBV9 and TRBJ2-3; checking the TCRdb D call of TRBD1 is not possible without DNA. The germline V gene encodes CDR1 SGDLS and CDR2 YYNGEE. CDR3 length equals 13 residues. The CDR3 region is CASSKGAADTQYF.

This chain connects TRBV13 to TRBJ2-4; TCRdb's D call, TRBD1, is unchecked because there is no DNA. Germline V lookup: CDR1 PRHDT, CDR2 FYEKMQ (reference sequence). This CDR3 region has 14 residues. This CDR3 is CASSRRDNKNIQYF.

CDR3 loop: CSATGLRSYNEQFF. This chain uses TRBV20-1 with TRBJ2-1; TCRdb's D gene call, TRBD2, goes unchecked for lack of DNA. This CDR3 spans 14 amino acids. In germline, CDR1 is DFQATT, CDR2 SNEGSKA (reference sequence).

The rearrangement links TRBV12-3 or TRBV12-4 to TRBJ2-1; TCRdb gives TRBD2 as the D gene, but with no DNA this cannot be confirmed. The CDR3 contains 15 residues. CDR3 sequence reads: CASSDIYGSSNEQFF.